This TCR beta chain was sequenced in a study of cytomegalovirus exposure and HLA in healthy donors (dated by TCRdb to 2016 to 2017). About the investigation overall: An earlier analysis of 550 to 700 of the donors reported about 250 Gb of sequence data and 100 million to 140 million unique TCR beta sequences from about 179 million T cells. A separate validation cohort of more than 100 different subjects was used in addition to the approximately 670-subject first cohort. Typing coverage varied by locus: roughly 620-640 donors for A, B, C, DRB1 and DQB1; roughly 500 for DQA1; more than 600 for DPA1; approximately 450 for DPB1. To decide whether each TCR beta V gene segment behaved as functional or pseudogenic, an earlier analysis of approximately 600 of the donors relied on high-throughput TCR beta sequencing. Genome-wide SNP genotypes for about three fifths of the 666 donors were used in a later genetic analysis, which treated that subset as a discovery cohort. An early release covering 550 to 700 HLA-typed donors comprised approximately 300 gigabases of sequencing data and 65 million to 100 million unique TCR sequences. Donor age, sex, ethnicity and CMV serostatus were compiled alongside the repertoire data. All discovery cohort repertoires had been generated using a single sequencing platform. The later analysis used no new phenotypic data to find candidate immune exposures, relying instead on TCR beta sequences and their occurrence across donors. The study aimed to test whether cataloging public T cell receptors could reveal signatures of past pathogen exposure. The study profiled the T cell repertoires of hundreds of subjects by immunosequencing and related them to cytomegalovirus serostatus. In a later analysis, previously published TCR beta repertoires from hundreds of donors were re-analyzed and high-resolution HLA genotyping was added so that TCR occurrence patterns could be studied. Among under 450 genotyped donors of the cohort, an average of 235,054 unique TCR beta nucleotide sequences were sequenced per donor, roughly 20% of them non-productive. The study combined high-throughput TCR immunosequencing, statistical association of individual TCRs with disease status, and machine learning to predict cytomegalovirus infection status. HLA typing included class I and class II loci at four-digit resolution. Roughly 5 DR-DQ haplotypes were handled as single units for association and clustering because linkage in the cohort was strong. Of the roughly 400 genotyped donors, over 65% fell in the genetic ancestry cluster associated with self-reported Caucasian donors. On the study overall, not on this receptor specifically: According to a later genetic analysis, donors in an Asian-associated ancestry cluster had fewer N-insertions in productive TCRs than the approximately 670-donor mean. The only immune exposure information available for the cohort was CMV serostatus. In an earlier analysis of some 640 of the donors, most TCR beta V segments were observed in productive rearrangements about 90% or about 30% of the time, broadly matching IMGT annotations. A further reported finding was that TCR beta sequences accurately predicted the HLA-A and HLA-B alleles for most subjects in the first cohort. In a later analysis, the rate of TCR association differed among HLA loci, with DRB1 alleles having the most associated TCRs and HLA-C alleles having the fewest. Because HLA typing was missing for some donors at each locus, association tests included only the typed subset. This cohort had only TCR beta chains sequenced, and the lack of alpha or paired-chain data limited which features could be detected. Correlated functional status among segregating V segments might be attributable to linkage disequilibrium, but an unknown experimental factor could not be ruled out. The sequencing pipeline was judged likely to have produced a cluster of highly shared sequence variants as a technical artifact. A later analysis associated 16,951 TCR beta sequences with specific HLA alleles at a false discovery rate of 0.05. Most CMV-associated TCR beta chains appeared to be HLA-restricted in a later analysis, and the HLA associations seemed to be driven largely by CMV exposure. It was suggested by the authors that the approach could potentially be generalized to other disease states and immunological phenotypes. Because the 87-base-pair reads could not distinguish some IMGT-functional V segments, including TRBV6-2 and TRBV6-3, those segments were excluded. In the study, some 160 TCR beta chains were listed as associated with cytomegalovirus. In both the original and validation cohorts, the classifier was reported to diagnose cytomegalovirus status with high specificity and sensitivity. In a later analysis, several top co-occurrence clusters were reported to appear linked to parvovirus B19, influenza, CMV and Epstein-Barr virus. In a later analysis, HLA-associated TCR beta chains were found to be more clonally expanded and to have lower generation probabilities than equally common non-associated chains. A later genetic analysis associated a missense DCLRE1C variant with V-gene and J-gene trimming of TCR beta chains, and an independent cohort replicated the association. About 15 rarely observed V segments, including chromosome 9 orphons, were excluded from the earlier analysis of several hundred of the donors because counts were too low. In vitro tests confirmed that a few of the cytomegalovirus-associated TCR beta chains recognize cytomegalovirus antigens. Strong co-occurrence of HLA alleles, especially DR and DQ, made assigning TCR associations to individual alleles difficult. Sequencing depth was assumed to be roughly uniform across donors in the presence/absence analyses, though that assumption may not hold. Most TCR sequences were seen in very few donors, while some public TCRs were found in many individuals.

Comment on this clone: Its antigen specificity is not known. No base-level quality is on record; no much larger clone is a single base apart.

CDR1 and CDR2, per the germline V gene, are MDHEN and SYDVKM. V is pruned by 6 bases and J by 5 bases, leaving 5 bases of the junction without a gene match. Taken from cysteine to phenylalanine, the CDR3 has 15 residues. The sequence is cut down to CDR3 DNA, 45 bases in frame from base 1. The cohort comprised approximately 700 healthy bone marrow donors. All cohort members were sampled while nominally healthy, although unrecorded immune exposures were likely present. The donor was CMV seronegative and belonged to the group of 352 seronegative cohort members. A peripheral blood sample was provided by each donor, and peripheral blood mononuclear cells were used for TCR beta sequencing. The Qiagen DNeasy Blood Extraction Kit was used to extract genomic DNA from the blood cell samples. The method was the immunoSEQ multiplex PCR assay. A mixture of 60 forward primers for TCR Vbeta segments and 13 reverse primers for TCR Jbeta segments was used in the multiplex PCR. The CDR3 region of rearranged TCR beta genes was amplified from genomic DNA by a multiplex PCR assay. The amplified TCR beta libraries were sequenced on the Illumina HiSeq System as 87-base-pair reads. The paper's processing steps were these. In a later analysis, around 80 million unique TCR beta chains were counted across the approximately 640 repertoires, and roughly 11 million of these chains were shared by at least two donors. Raw reads were error-corrected and collapsed into unique sequences by a nearest-neighbor algorithm in which closely related sequences were merged to remove PCR and sequencing errors. CDR3 sequences were aligned to IMGT reference sequences to assign V, D and J gene segments. For a sequence to be retained, a match of at least six nucleotides was required to both a V gene segment and a J gene segment. Rearrangements were called productive when the CDR3 lacked stop codons and stayed in frame with V and J; all others were non-productive. Following IMGT convention, CDR3 was defined as the stretch from the second conserved V-encoded cysteine to the conserved J-encoded phenylalanine. The earlier analysis of 587 of the donors excluded sequences that lacked an unambiguous match to a single V gene segment. An earlier analysis of a few hundred of the donors called V segments functional above 56.7% productive rearrangements and segregating when the between-donor standard deviation exceeded 5%. A statistical classification framework was built to diagnose cytomegalovirus status from the catalog of TCR beta chain sequences. In a later analysis, TCR nucleotide sequences were compared against IMGT/GENE-DB human TR gene sequences so that V and J genes could be assigned. The TCRdist pipeline was used in a later analysis to assign CDR3 sequences and most-parsimonious VDJ recombination scenarios. In a later analysis, each TCR beta chain was defined by its CDR3 amino acid sequence together with its V-gene family, and reads lacking a unique V-gene family were excluded. A later analysis removed 550 to 650 highly shared, low-generation-probability nucleotide sequences to deal with suspected cross-contamination and a sequencing artifact. In a later analysis, a clonal expansion index for each public chain was calculated from normalized within-repertoire ranks of inferred template counts. Generation probabilities in a later analysis came from a VDJ recombination model fitted to out-of-frame rearrangements, and those results were checked against IGoR. In a later analysis, hypergeometric tests were used to score TCR-TCR, TCR-HLA and TCR-CMV co-occurrence, with a repertoire-size bias correction applied to TCR pairs. A later analysis estimated false discovery rates by permuting HLA or CMV assignments 20 times. In a later analysis, co-occurring TCRs were grouped using DBSCAN, and TCRdist sequence similarity was added for clustering within HLA-allele-positive subsets. Repertoires with fewer than 30,000 or more than 120,000 public chains were left out of co-occurrence clustering, as were a handful of repertoires with anomalous nucleotide sharing. TCRdb stores this immuneACCESS table with in-frame sequences only. Part of the clones is absent; in the studies checked, under half of the shortfall reflects unresolved V genes, and no reason is known for the rest. V, J and clone size were drawn from that table, and D and trimming were deduced from the DNA. This sample is represented by 68,000 or so clones; around four fifths of them were singletons. About 4.7% of the sample is in the top ten clones.

Recombination linked TRBV28 to TRBJ1-6; a stretch of 9 junction bases matches TRBD1. This TCR was recovered from a woman under 40 in good health and CMV-seronegative. Sequencing was carried out using PBMCs. CDR3 protein: CASSRRDRDNSPLHF. The DNA sequence reads TGTGCCAGCAGCCGCCGGGACAGGGATAATTCACCCCTCCACTTT.